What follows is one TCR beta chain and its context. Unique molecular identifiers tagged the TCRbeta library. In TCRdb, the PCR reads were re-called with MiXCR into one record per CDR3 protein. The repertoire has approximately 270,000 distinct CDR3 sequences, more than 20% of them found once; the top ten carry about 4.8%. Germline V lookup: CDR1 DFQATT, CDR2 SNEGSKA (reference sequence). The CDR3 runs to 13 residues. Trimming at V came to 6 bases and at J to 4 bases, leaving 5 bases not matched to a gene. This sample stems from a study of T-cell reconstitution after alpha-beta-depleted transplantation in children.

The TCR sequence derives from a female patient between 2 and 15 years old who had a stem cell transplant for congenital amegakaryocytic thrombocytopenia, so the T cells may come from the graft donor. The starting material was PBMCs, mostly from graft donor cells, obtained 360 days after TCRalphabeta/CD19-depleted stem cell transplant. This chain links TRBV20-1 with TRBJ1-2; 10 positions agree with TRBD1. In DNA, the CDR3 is TGCAGTGCAACCGGGACAGGGGCCTATGGCTACACCTTC. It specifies CSATGTGAYGYTF.